This T cell receptor (beta chain) was sequenced for a study of T cell responses to AZD1222 COVID-19 vaccine. Study observations and caveats: Only six people who got AZD1222 tested seropositive at baseline.

Germline loops: CDR1 SNHLY, CDR2 FYNNEI. This CDR3 has 15 amino acids. Trimming took off 7 bases at V and 5 bases at J, with 20 bases between the two ends. Sequencing was performed with immunoSEQ multiplex PCR; in TCRdb, only in-frame clones are kept and a portion is missing. The data show over 150,000 clones, roughly nine tenths seen once. In this sample, this clone turned up once. What it binds is not known. The source was peripheral blood, collected on day 0 of AZD1222 vaccination. This clonotype was obtained from an adult in good health. This chain joins TRBV2 and TRBJ1-2, with D possibly TRBD1 on 5 matching bases. Here the CDR3 DNA reads TGTGCCAGCACCCGAACGGGACCGCTAAGATATGGCTACACCTTC. It translates to CASTRTGPLRYGYTF.